The 20 T cell receptor beta chains below all came from one sample that was sequenced in a study of blood T cell repertoires in COVID-19. The assay was immunoSEQ multiplex PCR, and TCRdb's table has in-frame clones only and misses some. The sample carries around 130,000 clones, about three quarters recorded once. The material sequenced was peripheral blood. Receptors were obtained from a man aged 45-65 years with acute or convalescent COVID-19.

This clone was picked up one time. The chain employs TRBV19 and TRBJ2-7, with D perhaps matching TRBD1 (5 bases). The V gene's germline CDR1 is LNHDA and CDR2 SQIVND (reference sequence). V was shortened by 3 bases and J by 3 bases, with 15 bases between the two germline ends. The CDR3 loop spans 15 amino acids. The CDR3 DNA follows: TGTGCCAGTAGTATGCAACACACAACAGGCTACGAGCAGTACTTC. It translates to CASSMQHTTGYEQYF.

The rearrangement links TRBV7-8 to TRBJ2-5; 14 nucleotides line up with TRBD2. V shed 3 bases, J shed 7 bases, and the junction held 7 bases outside the gene matches. Germline V lookup: CDR1 SGHVS, CDR2 FQNEAQ. This CDR3 spans 16 amino acids. CDR3 coding DNA: TGTGCCAGCAGCTTCGGGACTAGCGGGGGCCCTGGGACCCAGTACTTC. It encodes CASSFGTSGGPGTQYF.

The chain carries TRBV12-3 or TRBV12-4 and TRBJ2-3; D is unresolved. This CDR3 has 13 amino acids. With 6 bases removed from V and 4 bases from J, the gap between germline ends came to 11 bases. CDR3 nucleotides: TGTGCCAGCAGCCCCAGTGGAGCAGATACGCAGTATTTT. This gives the protein CASSPSGADTQYF.

V gene TRBV3-1 (or the pseudogene TRBV3-2) combines with J gene TRBJ1-4; possible D gene TRBD1, 5 bases. CDR3 length: 16 residues. CDR1 is LGHDT and CDR2 is YNNKEL in the germline V gene (reference sequence). V was trimmed by 4 bases and J by 8 bases, leaving 20 bases between them. The DNA of the CDR3 is TGTGCCAGCAGCCCGACGGTACGGACATCCGGCGAAAAACTGTTTTTT. As protein: CASSPTVRTSGEKLFF.

The rearrangement links TRBV7-6 to TRBJ1-1; the match to TRBD1 covers 9 bases. This CDR3 is 15 amino acids long. The germline V gene has CDR1 SGHVS and CDR2 FNYEAQ. After removal of 3 bases from V and 5 bases from J, the junction contained 7 bases not matched to a gene. Here the CDR3 DNA reads TGTGCCAGCAGCTTCCCGGGACAGGGATTAACTGAAGCTTTCTTT. As protein: CASSFPGQGLTEAFF.

The J gene is TRBJ2-1, the V gene TRBV5-5; 7 positions match TRBD1. J was trimmed by 5 bases and V by 3 bases; bases with no gene match: 8. The length of the CDR3 is 15 residues. Germline V gene data show CDR1 as SGHKS and CDR2 as YYEKEE (reference sequence). The CDR3 sequence: CASSSDPGGNNEQFF. CDR3 nucleotide sequence: TGTGCCAGCAGCTCCGACCCAGGGGGTAACAATGAGCAGTTCTTC.

This rearrangement joins TRBV30 to TRBJ1-6; D remains unclear. V was cut by 0 bases and J by 9 bases, with 15 bases left in between. CDR3 length: 15 amino acids. Germline V gene sequence: CDR1 GTSNPN, CDR2 SVGIG (reference sequence). CDR3 residues: CAWSVRVGVGSPLHF. The CDR3 coding sequence is TGTGCCTGGAGTGTACGGGTCGGGGTTGGTTCACCCCTCCACTTT.

This chain joins TRBV15 and TRBJ1-6; 9 bases are shared with TRBD1. With 3 bases clipped from V and 9 bases from J, the junction kept 6 bases outside the gene matches. CDR1 is LNHNV and CDR2 is YYDKDF in the germline V gene (reference sequence). The CDR3 length is 15 residues. The DNA for the CDR3 is TGTGCCACCAGCAGGGACAGGGGTTGGAGTTCACCCCTCCACTTT. This encodes CATSRDRGWSSPLHF.

The V and J genes are TRBV7-9 and TRBJ1-6; 7 bases align to TRBD1. The length of the CDR3 is 17 residues. With 3 bases clipped from V and 4 bases from J, the junction kept 9 bases outside the gene matches. Looked up from germline, CDR1 is SEHNR and CDR2 is FQNEAQ (reference sequence). CDR3 sequence reads: CASSLPPGQSYNSPLHF. The CDR3 DNA follows: TGTGCCAGCAGCTTGCCTCCGGGACAGAGTTATAATTCACCCCTCCACTTT.

The chain joins TRBV19 to TRBJ1-5, with TRBD1 matching 7 bases. The CDR3 is 17 residues long. Germline lookup yields CDR1 LNHDA and CDR2 SQIVND (reference sequence). The J segment lost 4 bases and the V segment lost 5 bases, leaving 14 bases of the junction unmatched. The CDR3 loop is CASSHSPVDRVNQPQHF. For the CDR3, the DNA is TGTGCCAGTAGTCATTCCCCCGTAGACAGGGTGAATCAGCCCCAGCATTTT.

The chain couples TRBV28 to TRBJ1-5, with D unresolved. The CDR3 has 14 residues. V gave up 9 bases and J gave up 1 base, with 13 bases separating them. Germline loops: CDR1 MDHEN, CDR2 SYDVKM. CDR3 sequence (DNA): TGTGCCAGTTCTCTTGGAGGCAGCAATCAGCCCCAGCATTTT. Its translation is CASSLGGSNQPQHF.

The gene calls are TRBV10-3 and TRBJ1-6; 11 nucleotides align to TRBD1. The CDR3 covers 18 residues. The germline gives CDR1 ENHRY, CDR2 SYGVKD. Trimming removed 0 bases from V and 4 bases from J; junction bases left unmatched: 5. The CDR3 spells CAISESGDRGSYNSPLHF. The DNA for the CDR3 is TGTGCCATCAGTGAGTCGGGGGACAGGGGGTCATATAATTCACCCCTCCACTTT.

The rearrangement uses TRBV7-2 and TRBJ1-1; D gene ambiguous. This CDR3 has 13 residues. Trimming removed 4 bases at V and 5 bases at J, with 11 bases between. Germline V lookup: CDR1 SGHTA, CDR2 FQGNSA. CDR3: CASSSQQRTEAFF. DNA for the CDR3: TGTGCCAGCAGCTCCCAACAGCGGACTGAAGCTTTCTTT.

The chain combines TRBV28 with TRBJ2-6; D perhaps matches TRBD1 (6 bases). Trimming pared 8 bases from V and 3 bases from J, leaving 14 bases between. This CDR3 comprises 15 residues. Germline V lookup: CDR1 MDHEN, CDR2 SYDVKM. The CDR3 spells CASGGRGYGANVLTF. The CDR3 DNA is TGTGCCAGCGGGGGCAGGGGTTATGGGGCCAACGTCCTGACTTTC.

This clone was observed a handful of times. This chain uses TRBV5-1 with TRBJ2-2, with 7 positions matching TRBD1. The CDR3 is made up of 15 amino acids. Per germline, CDR1 SGHRS and CDR2 YFSETQ. The V gene end was trimmed by 9 bases and the J gene end by 3 bases; junction bases not matched to a gene: 11. CDR3 in amino acids: CATTPQGMDTGELFF. The CDR3 DNA follows: TGCGCCACCACCCCACAGGGGATGGACACCGGGGAGCTGTTTTTT.

This clone was picked up a small number of times. The genes are TRBV11-2 and TRBJ2-3; TRBD2 aligns across 12 bases. This CDR3 is 18 amino acids long. Per germline, CDR1 SGHAT and CDR2 FQNNGV. With 3 bases clipped from V and 3 bases from J, the junction kept 10 bases outside the gene matches. The CDR3 here is CASSFTSGGYIGTDTQYF. As DNA, the CDR3 is TGTGCCAGCAGCTTTACTAGCGGGGGGTATATCGGGACAGATACGCAGTATTTT.

The chain couples TRBV30 to TRBJ1-2, with D possibly being TRBD1 (5 bases). Per the germline V gene, CDR1 is GTSNPN and CDR2 is SVGIG (reference sequence). Trimming cost V 0 bases and J 7 bases, with 12 bases left between them. This CDR3 has 13 residues. The CDR3 loop is CAWSVGGEGGYTF. CDR3 nucleotides: TGTGCCTGGAGTGTCGGGGGAGAAGGTGGCTACACCTTC.

The rearrangement joins TRBV9 to TRBJ1-6, with a weak D call TRBD1 (5 bases). The ends were cut back, 4 bases at V and 7 bases at J, with 12 bases in the middle. Germline V gene lookup returns CDR1 SGDLS and CDR2 YYNGEE. The CDR3 runs to 14 residues. CDR3 in DNA: TGTGCCAGCAGCCCGCGGGACCGAAATTCACCCCTCCACTTT. Its protein is CASSPRDRNSPLHF. The variable domain in full, with the rest retrieved from reference TRBV9 and TRBJ1-6, is DSGVTQTPKHLITATGQRVTLRCSPRSGDLSVYWYQQSLDQGLQFLIQYYNGEERAKGNILERFSAQQFPDLHSELNLSSLELGDSALYFCASSPRDRNSPLHFGNGTRLTVT.

V usage is TRBV6-5 and J usage is TRBJ1-5, with 8 nucleotides matching TRBD1. CDR3 length equals 15 residues. Looked up from germline, CDR1 is MNHEY and CDR2 is SVGAGI. Trimming removed 2 bases from V and 6 bases from J; junction bases left unmatched: 6. CDR3 DNA sequence: TGTGCCAGCAGTTACGGACAGGGAAAGGGTCAGCCCCAGCATTTT. Translation gives CASSYGQGKGQPQHF.

The chain employs TRBV6-5 and TRBJ1-1; tentatively, D is TRBD1 (5 bases). The CDR3 sequence is 13 residues long. Germline V lookup: CDR1 MNHEY, CDR2 SVGAGI. V lost 8 bases and J lost 5, with 15 bases in between. The CDR3: CASGLIPGTEAFF. The CDR3 DNA sequence: TGTGCCAGCGGCTTAATACCAGGGACTGAAGCTTTCTTT.